Shown below are 10 T cell receptor beta chains from a single sample sequenced in a study of T cells after yellow fever vaccination. TCRdb independently ran MiXCR on the 5' RACE reads; one entry per CDR3 protein. The table has about 320,000 distinct CDR3 sequences, approximately 13% seen once. This sample comprised CD4+ T cells sorted from PBMCs, obtained 15 days after the yellow fever booster vaccination. The receptors shown here come from a man aged 18 to 29 who received the YFV17D yellow fever vaccine.

The table lists this clonotype with a few counts. The rearrangement links TRBV6-2 or TRBV6-3 to TRBJ1-6, with D tentatively TRBD1 (5 bases). V was cut by 4 bases and J by 10 bases, with 11 bases left in between. The CDR3 runs 13 residues. Germline V lookup: CDR1 MNHEY, CDR2 SVGEGT. CDR3 in amino acids: CASSSAGPSPLHF. In nucleotides, the CDR3 is TGTGCCAGCAGTTCTGCGGGACCCTCACCCCTCCACTTT.

This sequence joins TRBV9 and TRBJ2-3; D is possibly TRBD2 (5 bases). The germline CDR1 and CDR2 sequences are SGDLS and YYNGEE. Between the trimmed V and J ends, which lost 7 bases and 1 base, there was a span of 13 bases. This CDR3 region has 14 residues. The CDR3 region is CASQGGPGTDTQYF. CDR3 DNA: TGTGCCAGCCAAGGAGGTCCTGGCACAGATACGCAGTATTTT.

This clonotype was observed a handful of times. The chain recombines TRBV6-1 with TRBJ2-1, with TRBD1 matching 8 bases. The J segment lost 0 bases and the V segment lost 2 bases, leaving 9 bases of the junction unmatched. The CDR3 is 18 amino acids. The germline gives CDR1 MNHNS, CDR2 SASEGT. The CDR3 reads CASSEIWTGMSSYNEQFF. The CDR3 nucleotides are TGTGCCAGCAGTGAAATTTGGACAGGGATGAGCTCCTACAATGAGCAGTTCTTC.

The chain recombines TRBV15 with TRBJ2-3, with TRBD1 matching over 8 bases. Germline CDR1 LNHNV, CDR2 YYDKDF (reference sequence). The CDR3 length is 16 residues. The V gene end was trimmed by 3 bases and the J gene end by 3 bases; junction bases not matched to a gene: 8. The CDR3 DNA reads TGTGCCACCAGCAGGGGCAGGGGACAGGTTACAGATACGCAGTATTTT. It encodes CATSRGRGQVTDTQYF. Full variable domain (rest looked up from reference TRBV15 and TRBJ2-3): DAMVIQNPRYQVTQFGKPVTLSCSQTLNHNVMYWYQQKSSQAPKLLFHYYDKDFNNEADTPDNFQSRRPNTSFCFLDIRSPGLGDTAMYLCATSRGRGQVTDTQYFGPGTRLTVL.

This clonotype has a handful of counts. For the CDR3, the DNA is TGTGCCAGCAGGTACCGACAGAGCACAGATACGCAGTATTTT. As protein: CASRYRQSTDTQYF. This chain links TRBV7-9 with TRBJ2-3; the D gene is possibly TRBD1 (5 bases). Per the germline V gene, CDR1 is SEHNR and CDR2 is FQNEAQ (reference sequence). The CDR3 extends over 14 amino acids. Trimming stripped 6 bases from V and 0 bases from J, with 10 bases between.

The sample holds many counts of this clonotype. V gene TRBV20-1 combines with J gene TRBJ1-1; possibly TRBD1 for D (5 bases). V lost 2 bases to trimming and J lost 3 bases, with 16 bases between them. The CDR3 is 15 residues long. The germline gives CDR1 DFQATT, CDR2 SNEGSKA (reference sequence). This CDR3 is CSARSGGRRDTEAFF. DNA for the CDR3: TGCAGTGCTAGATCGGGGGGAAGACGGGACACTGAAGCTTTCTTT.

In this sample, this clonotype turned up once. The chain links TRBV18 to TRBJ2-1, with 16 nucleotides matching TRBD2. CDR1 is KGHSH and CDR2 is LQKENI in the germline V gene. CDR3 length equals 18 residues. Trimming at V came to 3 bases and at J to 3 bases, leaving 5 bases not matched to a gene. The CDR3 sequence: CASSPPGTSGGGYNEQFF. CDR3 DNA: TGTGCCAGCTCACCGCCCGGGACTAGCGGGGGGGGCTACAATGAGCAGTTCTTC.

The DNA of the CDR3 is TGTGCCAGCAGTTTCCTCGGGGCCTCGAGTCTCAGTACGCAGTATTTT. Its protein is CASSFLGASSLSTQYF. The V gene is TRBV28, the J gene TRBJ2-3, with D possibly called TRBD1 or TRBD2 (5 bases each). The CDR3 covers 16 residues. Germline V gives CDR1 MDHEN, CDR2 SYDVKM. Trimming pared 3 bases from V and 8 bases from J, leaving 21 bases between.

This chain joins TRBV7-9 and TRBJ1-1; no definite D call. The CDR3 contains 12 residues. Germline CDR1 and CDR2: SEHNR and FQNEAQ (reference sequence). The V end lost 2 bases, the J end lost 6 bases, and 7 bases lay between the germline ends. The CDR3 bases are TGTGCCAGCAGCTTATACGGACCTGAAGCTTTCTTT. Its translation is CASSLYGPEAFF.

This clonotype was seen many times. The chain is built from TRBV5-1 and TRBJ1-5; the D is unclear. The germline gives CDR1 SGHRS, CDR2 YFSETQ. Trimming cost V 0 bases and J 6 bases, with 7 bases left between them. The CDR3 spans 13 residues. Written as DNA, the CDR3 is TGCGCCAGCAGCTTGGGAGAAGCTCAGCCCCAGCATTTT. Amino acids: CASSLGEAQPQHF.